Shown below are 19 T cell receptor beta chains from a single sample sequenced in a study of beta chain features in type 1 diabetes. Broader study findings: Type 1 diabetes patients showed a moderate but significant shortening of TCRB CDR3s in all four CD4+ subsets.

Sequenced material consisted of expressed TCRB transcripts (all of the isolated RNA was reverse transcribed). TCRdb's table, derived via immunoSEQ multiplex PCR, lists solely in-frame clones and lacks some. The sample lists about 23,000 clones, around 57% seen once, with under 0.45% in the top ten. The antigens these receptors bind are not known. The sequencing input was stem cell memory CD4+ T cells from blood. These receptors all come from a young man with type 1 diabetes.

This clone is a singleton in its sample. The chain has TRBV18 and TRBJ1-5; 8 bases align to TRBD1. This CDR3 spans 14 amino acids. Germline V lookup: CDR1 KGHSH, CDR2 LQKENI. Germline trimming cut 6 bases from V and 6 bases from J; bases unmatched to any gene: 7. CDR3 coding DNA: TGTGCCAGCTCTGGGACAGGAGGTTTTCAGCCCCAGCATTTT. Protein: CASSGTGGFQPQHF.

The chain has TRBV14 and TRBJ2-7, with 7 positions matching TRBD2. The CDR3 covers 11 residues. Germline V gene data show CDR1 as SGHDN and CDR2 as FVKESK. J was trimmed by 6 bases and V by 9 bases; bases with no gene match: 5. CDR3 coding DNA: TGTGCCAGTTCTACTAGCGCCGAGCAGTACTTC. It translates to CASSTSAEQYF. The full variable domain, with the rest looked up from reference TRBV14 and TRBJ2-7, is EAGVTQFPSHSVIEKGQTVTLRCDPISGHDNLYWYRRVMGKEIKFLLHFVKESKQDESGMPNNRFLAERTGGTYSTLKVQPAELEDSGVYFCASSTSAEQYFGPGTRLTVT.

This chain links TRBV4-3 with TRBJ2-5; 8 nucleotides agree with TRBD1. The germline V gene has CDR1 LGHNA and CDR2 YSLEER. Trimming took 3 bases from V and 5 from J; bases not matched to a gene: 8. This CDR3 comprises 15 residues. Here the CDR3 DNA reads TGCGCCAGCAGCCACCGCGGCAGGGGGCATGAGACCCAGTACTTC. As protein: CASSHRGRGHETQYF.

Of note for this clone: At one boundary the junction diverges from the germline segment, which might be a read error. The rearrangement joins TRBV2 to TRBJ2-1, with unresolved D. Per germline, CDR1 SNHLY and CDR2 FYNNEI. The CDR3 spans 12 residues. For the CDR3, the DNA is TGTGCCAGCAGGGAAGACGCCAGGGAGCAGTTCTTC. Its protein is CASREDAREQFF.

The V call is TRBV7-9, the J call TRBJ1-6; 10 bases fit TRBD1. The CDR3 runs to 15 residues. J was trimmed by 8 bases and V by 4 bases; bases with no gene match: 5. CDR1 and CDR2 from the germline V gene are SEHNR and FQNEAQ (reference sequence). The CDR3 nucleotides read TGTGCCAGCAGCTCCGAGACAGGGGGCTATTCACCCCTCCACTTT. Its translation is CASSSETGGYSPLHF.

The chain is built from TRBV5-4 and TRBJ2-2, with TRBD2 matching 9 bases. The CDR3 sequence is 15 residues long. The germline gives CDR1 SGHNT, CDR2 YYREEE (reference sequence). With V trimmed by 9 bases and J by 1 base, 7 bases remained unmatched. The DNA for the CDR3 is TGTGCCACCCATCCTAGCGGGGTGAACACCGGGGAGCTGTTTTTT. Encoded protein: CATHPSGVNTGELFF.

This rearrangement joins TRBV7-2 to TRBJ2-7; D remains ambiguous. V was trimmed by 1 base and J by 3 bases, leaving 7 bases between them. This CDR3 is 13 amino acids long. Germline CDR1 is SGHTA and CDR2 is FQGNSA. CDR3 residues: CASSLGQIYEQYF. CDR3 DNA: TGTGCCAGCAGCTTAGGCCAGATCTACGAGCAGTACTTC.

This clone was seen a few times. V gene TRBV11-2 combines with J gene TRBJ1-2; weak D call: TRBD1 (5 bases). The CDR3 is 17 amino acids. Between the trimmed V and J ends, which lost 5 bases and 3 bases, there was a span of 22 bases. Germline CDR1 and CDR2: SGHAT and FQNNGV. The CDR3 bases are TGTGCCAGCAGCCCCCCGCCGGAGGGGTGGTTCGACTATGGCTACACCTTC. Translating it yields CASSPPPEGWFDYGYTF.

This sequence joins TRBV2 and TRBJ2-3, with TRBD2 matching 11 bases. The CDR3 length is 17 residues. The germline CDR1 and CDR2 sequences are SNHLY and FYNNEI. V was clipped by 6 bases and J by 2 bases; unmatched bases: 10. CDR3 sequence reads: CASRPGTSGRTTDTQYF. The CDR3 region has the DNA TGTGCCAGCAGGCCAGGGACTAGCGGCCGAACCACAGATACGCAGTATTTT.

This clone is a singleton in its sample. The chain is built from TRBV27 and TRBJ2-1; 7 bases are a match to TRBD1. CDR1 and CDR2 from the germline V gene are MNHEY and SMNVEV (reference sequence). V gave up 5 bases and J gave up 3 bases; unmatched junction bases: 13. The CDR3 is 17 amino acids. The CDR3 nucleotides are TGTGCCAGCAGTATCTCCGACAGGGCCAGGGTCTACAATGAGCAGTTCTTC. This codes for CASSISDRARVYNEQFF.

CDR3: CASSRVGSGVISYNEQFF. In nucleotides, the CDR3 is TGTGCCAGCAGCCGAGTAGGTAGCGGGGTTATCTCCTACAATGAGCAGTTCTTC. The chain couples TRBV7-8 to TRBJ2-1, with 8 bases that match TRBD2. The V and J ends lost 5 bases and 0 bases, in that order; junction bases with no gene match: 12. CDR1 and CDR2 (germline): SGHVS, FQNEAQ. The CDR3 extends over 18 amino acids. Based on the CDR3 plus reference TRBV7-8 and TRBJ2-1, the full variable domain is GAGVSQSPRYKVAKRGQDVALRCDPISGHVSLFWYQQALGQGPEFLTYFQNEAQLDKSGLPSDRFFAERPEGSVSTLKIQRTQQEDSAVYLCASSRVGSGVISYNEQFFGPGTRLTVL.

The CDR3 spells CARRGWGTVAYEQYF. Here the CDR3 DNA reads TGTGCCAGGAGGGGGTGGGGGACAGTAGCCTACGAGCAGTACTTC. The V and J genes are TRBV19 and TRBJ2-7; 7 positions agree with TRBD1. Trimming removed 9 bases from V and 2 bases from J; junction bases left unmatched: 13. Germline CDR1 is LNHDA and CDR2 is SQIVND (reference sequence). This CDR3 comprises 15 residues.

The J gene is TRBJ2-4, the V gene TRBV29-1; a weak D match, TRBD1 (6 bases). The CDR3 length is 13 residues. Trimming stripped 2 bases from V and 7 bases from J, with 12 bases between. Germline V lookup: CDR1 SQVTM, CDR2 ANQGSEA. The CDR3 spells CSVEWGPANIQYF. In DNA form, the CDR3 reads TGCAGCGTTGAATGGGGGCCCGCGAACATTCAGTACTTC.

This clone was detected a few times. This sequence joins TRBV29-1 and TRBJ2-4; D is possibly TRBD2 (7 bases). This CDR3 is built from 14 residues. The germline CDR1 and CDR2 sequences are SQVTM and ANQGSEA. V shed 7 bases and J shed 8 bases, with 21 bases lying between them. As DNA, the CDR3 is TGCAGCGCTCTCTACCGCGGGGGCTCGGACATTCAGTACTTC. Its translation is CSALYRGGSDIQYF.

The V and J genes are TRBV10-3 and TRBJ1-5; maybe TRBD1 (5 bases). This CDR3 spans 14 amino acids. Germline CDR1 ENHRY, CDR2 SYGVKD. V lost 2 bases and J lost 3, with 8 bases in between. This chain's CDR3 is CAISETGYNQPQHF. The DNA of the CDR3 is TGTGCCATCAGTGAGACAGGCTACAATCAGCCCCAGCATTTT.

The chain joins TRBV6-5 to TRBJ2-2, with a possible D match to TRBD1 (6 bases). The CDR3 covers 16 residues. Trimming removed 2 bases at V and 2 bases at J, with 12 bases between. Per germline, CDR1 MNHEY and CDR2 SVGAGI. The CDR3 sequence: CASSYGRGGNTGELFF. As DNA, the CDR3 is TGTGCCAGCAGTTACGGGCGTGGGGGCAACACCGGGGAGCTGTTTTTT.

The rearrangement uses TRBV9 and TRBJ2-1; the match to TRBD1 covers 8 bases. With 4 bases clipped from V and 3 bases from J, the junction kept 6 bases outside the gene matches. Germline values: CDR1 SGDLS, CDR2 YYNGEE. This CDR3 contains 15 residues. CDR3 region: CASSSPGGYYNEQFF. The CDR3 DNA reads as TGTGCCAGCAGCTCACCAGGGGGCTACTACAATGAGCAGTTCTTC.

This chain joins TRBV7-9 and TRBJ2-1; TRBD2 matches at 9 bases. The germline V gene has CDR1 SEHNR and CDR2 FQNEAQ (reference sequence). The CDR3 has 16 residues. V was clipped by 5 bases and J by 8 bases; unmatched bases: 13. The CDR3 DNA sequence: TGTGCCAGCAGCCCGGGAGTTATTAGCGGGAGCTATGAGCAGTTCTTC. Its protein is CASSPGVISGSYEQFF.

This rearrangement joins TRBV18 to TRBJ1-1; 7 positions agree with TRBD1. Germline V lookup: CDR1 KGHSH, CDR2 LQKENI. The J segment lost 1 base and the V segment lost 3 bases, leaving 5 bases of the junction unmatched. The CDR3 loop spans 15 amino acids. The chain's CDR3 is CASSPSTGWNTEAFF. The DNA of the CDR3 is TGTGCCAGCTCACCTTCGACAGGGTGGAACACTGAAGCTTTCTTT.